Here is one T cell receptor (beta chain) with its context. The antigen is not known. An end of the junction does not agree with germline; a read error may underlie this. The source of the sample is a study of cytomegalovirus exposure and HLA in healthy donors. The wider study: Earlier findings included about 120 million unique TCR beta sequences obtained from roughly 200 million T cells. Study-wide results and caveats: In vitro assays verified that three CMV-associated chains recognized CMV antigens specifically. Later analysis identified a missense DCLRE1C variant that was linked to TCR beta V- and J-gene trimming.

Both 60 Vbeta primers and 13 Jbeta primers went into the PCR. Assay used: immunoSEQ multiplex PCR; TCRdb lists only in-frame clones, some missing. The repertoire holds 150,000 or so clones, with 60% to 75% as singletons. The CDR3 consists of 14 residues. Germline V gene data show CDR1 as LNHDA and CDR2 as SQIVND (reference sequence). The rearrangement joins TRBV19 to TRBJ2-2; no reliable D call. The clonotype was recovered from a man between 18 and 35 years old in good health and CMV-seronegative. The sequencing input was PBMCs. The CDR3 sequence: CASSIAENIGELFF. As DNA, the CDR3 is TGTGCCAGTAGTATCGCAGAAAACATCGGGGAGCTGTTTTTT.